A single sample gave rise to the 5 T cell receptor beta chains below, sequenced in a study of cytomegalovirus exposure and HLA in healthy donors. PCR was performed using 60 Vbeta and 13 Jbeta primers. Sequencing used immunoSEQ multiplex PCR; TCRdb keeps in-frame clones, though not all of them. This sample yields about 110,000 clones, of which 77% are seen a single time; approximately 3.7% belongs to the top ten. The sequenced sample consisted of PBMCs. These receptor sequences come from a human donor in good health.

This chain connects TRBV7-9 to TRBJ2-7; 13 bases line up with TRBD2. The junction had 5 bases not matched to a gene; V was cut back by 3 bases and J by 6 bases. The CDR3 consists of 15 residues. Germline CDR1 and CDR2: SEHNR and FQNEAQ (reference sequence). Here the CDR3 reads CASSFTSGRAGEQYF. The DNA of the CDR3 is TGTGCCAGCAGCTTCACTAGCGGGAGGGCCGGCGAGCAGTACTTC.

The CDR3 protein is CASSQDGVWAGELFF. CDR3 nucleotide sequence: TGCGCCAGCAGCCAAGACGGGGTTTGGGCCGGGGAGCTGTTTTTT. V gene TRBV4-1 combines with J gene TRBJ2-2, with a tentative D call TRBD2 (5 bases). The CDR3 runs to 15 residues. Trimming pared 0 bases from V and 6 bases from J, leaving 11 bases between. Looked up from germline, CDR1 is MGHRA and CDR2 is YSYEKL.

V gene TRBV4-1 combines with J gene TRBJ1-3; the D is unclear. This CDR3 comprises 14 residues. Trimming removed 5 bases at V and 0 bases at J, with 8 bases between. Germline CDR1 is MGHRA and CDR2 is YSYEKL. This chain's CDR3 is CASSLKSSGNTIYF. The CDR3 DNA sequence: TGCGCCAGCAGCTTGAAGAGCTCTGGAAACACCATATATTTT.

This chain connects TRBV5-1 to TRBJ1-2; no clear D gene. The CDR3 runs to 14 residues. The ends were cut back, 4 bases at V and 2 bases at J, with 12 bases in the middle. Germline V lookup: CDR1 SGHRS, CDR2 YFSETQ. CDR3 residues: CASSPDPGNYGYTF. The DNA of the CDR3 is TGCGCCAGCAGCCCTGATCCAGGAAACTATGGCTACACCTTC.

J is TRBJ2-3 and V is TRBV2; D perhaps matches TRBD2 (6 bases). V lost 9 bases and J 1 base, leaving 14 bases between the germline ends. The length of the CDR3 is 14 residues. CDR1 and CDR2 (germline): SNHLY, FYNNEI. The CDR3 sequence is CARGGKVGTDTQYF. CDR3 DNA sequence: TGTGCCAGGGGCGGGAAGGTGGGCACAGATACGCAGTATTTT.